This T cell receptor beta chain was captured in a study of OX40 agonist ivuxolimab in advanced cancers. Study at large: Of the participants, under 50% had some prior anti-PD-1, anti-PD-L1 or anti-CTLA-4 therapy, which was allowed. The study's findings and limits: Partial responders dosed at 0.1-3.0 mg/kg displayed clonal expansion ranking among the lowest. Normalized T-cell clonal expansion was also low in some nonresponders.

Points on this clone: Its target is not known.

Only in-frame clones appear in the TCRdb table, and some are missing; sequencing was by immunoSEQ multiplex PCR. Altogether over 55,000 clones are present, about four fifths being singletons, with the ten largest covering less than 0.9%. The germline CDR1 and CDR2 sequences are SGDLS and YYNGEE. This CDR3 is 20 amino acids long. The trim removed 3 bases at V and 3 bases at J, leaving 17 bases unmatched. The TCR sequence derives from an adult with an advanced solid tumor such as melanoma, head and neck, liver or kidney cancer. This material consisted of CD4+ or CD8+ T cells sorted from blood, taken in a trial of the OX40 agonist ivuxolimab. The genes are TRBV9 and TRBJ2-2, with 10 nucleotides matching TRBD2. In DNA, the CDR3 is TGTGCCAGCAGCGCCTGGCGTTCGACAGTAGCGGGAGGCGACACCGGGGAGCTGTTTTTT. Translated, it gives CASSAWRSTVAGGDTGELFF.